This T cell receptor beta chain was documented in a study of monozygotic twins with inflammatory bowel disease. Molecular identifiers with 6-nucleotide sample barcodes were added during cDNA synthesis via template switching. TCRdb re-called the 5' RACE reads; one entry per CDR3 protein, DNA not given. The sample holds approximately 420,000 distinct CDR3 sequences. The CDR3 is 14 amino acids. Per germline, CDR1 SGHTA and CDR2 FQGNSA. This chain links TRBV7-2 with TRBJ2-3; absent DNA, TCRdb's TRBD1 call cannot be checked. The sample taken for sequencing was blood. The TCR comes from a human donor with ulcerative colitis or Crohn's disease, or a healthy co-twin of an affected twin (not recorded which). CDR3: CASSSYSGTGSQYF.